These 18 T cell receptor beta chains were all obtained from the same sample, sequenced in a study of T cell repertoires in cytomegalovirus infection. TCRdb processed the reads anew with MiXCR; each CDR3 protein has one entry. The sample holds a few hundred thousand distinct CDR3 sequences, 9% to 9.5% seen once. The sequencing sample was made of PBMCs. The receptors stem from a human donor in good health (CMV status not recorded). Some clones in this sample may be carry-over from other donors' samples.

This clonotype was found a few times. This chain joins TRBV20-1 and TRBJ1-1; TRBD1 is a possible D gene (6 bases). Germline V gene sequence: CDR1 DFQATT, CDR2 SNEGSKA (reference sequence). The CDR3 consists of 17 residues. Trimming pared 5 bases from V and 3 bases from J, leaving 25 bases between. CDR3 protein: CSALPSRGHSAYTEAFF. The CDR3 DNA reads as TGCAGTGCTCTTCCCTCCCGGGGACATTCAGCGTACACTGAAGCTTTCTTT.

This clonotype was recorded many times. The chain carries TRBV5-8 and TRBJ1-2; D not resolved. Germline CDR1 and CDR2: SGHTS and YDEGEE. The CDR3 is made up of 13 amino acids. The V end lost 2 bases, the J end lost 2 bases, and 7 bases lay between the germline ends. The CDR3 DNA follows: TGTGCCAGCAGCTTTATCGACAACTATGGCTACACCTTC. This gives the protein CASSFIDNYGYTF.

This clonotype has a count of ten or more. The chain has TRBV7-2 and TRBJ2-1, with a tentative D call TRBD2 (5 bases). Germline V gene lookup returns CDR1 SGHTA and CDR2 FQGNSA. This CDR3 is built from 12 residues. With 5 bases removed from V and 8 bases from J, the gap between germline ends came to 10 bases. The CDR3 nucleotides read TGTGCCAGCAGCAACGTGAGGGATGAGCAGTTCTTC. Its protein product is CASSNVRDEQFF. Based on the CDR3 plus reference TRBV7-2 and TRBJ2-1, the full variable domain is GAGVSQSPSNKVTEKGKDVELRCDPISGHTALYWYRQSLGQGLEFLIYFQGNSAPDKSGLPSDRFSAERTGGSVSTLTIQRTQQEDSAVYLCASSNVRDEQFFGPGTRLTVL.

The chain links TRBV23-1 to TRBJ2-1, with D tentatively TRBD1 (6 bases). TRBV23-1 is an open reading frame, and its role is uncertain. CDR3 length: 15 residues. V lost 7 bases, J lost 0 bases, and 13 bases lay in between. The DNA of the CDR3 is TGCGCCAGCAATCAGGGGCCTTGCTCCTACAATGAGCAGTTCTTC. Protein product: CASNQGPCSYNEQFF.

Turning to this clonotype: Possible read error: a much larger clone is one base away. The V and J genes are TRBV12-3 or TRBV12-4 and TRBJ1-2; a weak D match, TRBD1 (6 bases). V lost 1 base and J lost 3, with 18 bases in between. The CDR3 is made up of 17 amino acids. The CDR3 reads CASSLEGGTGNHYGYTF. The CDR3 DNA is TGTGCCAGCAGTTTAGAAGGGGGAACCGGGAATCACTATGGCTACACCTTC.

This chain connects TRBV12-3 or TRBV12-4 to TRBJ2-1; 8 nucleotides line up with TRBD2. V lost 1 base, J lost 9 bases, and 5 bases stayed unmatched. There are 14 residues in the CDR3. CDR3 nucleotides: TGTGCCAGCAGTTTAGAGCGGGAGTTTTGTGAGCAGTTCTTC. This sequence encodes CASSLEREFCEQFF.

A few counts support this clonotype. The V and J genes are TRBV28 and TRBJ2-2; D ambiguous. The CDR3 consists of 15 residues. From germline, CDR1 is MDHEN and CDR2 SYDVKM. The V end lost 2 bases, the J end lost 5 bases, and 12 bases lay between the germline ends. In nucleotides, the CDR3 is TGTGCCAGCAGTTTACACCTTGCGCAAACCGGGGAGCTGTTTTTT. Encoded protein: CASSLHLAQTGELFF.

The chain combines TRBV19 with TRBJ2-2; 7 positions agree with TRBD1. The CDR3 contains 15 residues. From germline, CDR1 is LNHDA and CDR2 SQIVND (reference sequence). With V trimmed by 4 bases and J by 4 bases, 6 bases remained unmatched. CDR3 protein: CASSTRDRATGELFF. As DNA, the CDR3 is TGTGCCAGTAGTACCCGGGACAGAGCCACCGGGGAGCTGTTTTTT.

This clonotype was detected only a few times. The CDR3 reads CASSLGPTRETQYF. In DNA form, the CDR3 reads TGTGCCAGCAGCTTAGGCCCAACCCGAGAGACCCAGTACTTC. The V and J genes are TRBV7-9 and TRBJ2-5; D not resolved. This CDR3 region has 14 residues. V lost 1 base and J lost 4, with 10 bases in between. Germline CDR1 SEHNR, CDR2 FQNEAQ (reference sequence). Using reference TRBV7-9 and TRBJ2-5 for the parts outside the CDR3, the full variable domain is DTGVSQNPRHKITKRGQNVTFRCDPISEHNRLYWYRQTLGQGPEFLTYFQNEAQLEKSRLLSDRFSAERPKGSFSTLEIQRTEQGDSAMYLCASSLGPTRETQYFGPGTRLLVL.

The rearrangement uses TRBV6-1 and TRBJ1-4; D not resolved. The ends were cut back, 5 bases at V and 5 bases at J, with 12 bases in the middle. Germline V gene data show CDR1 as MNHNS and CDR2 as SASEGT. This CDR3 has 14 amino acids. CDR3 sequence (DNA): TGTGCCAGCAGTAGGCAGCTTCAAAATGAAAAACTGTTTTTT. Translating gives CASSRQLQNEKLFF.

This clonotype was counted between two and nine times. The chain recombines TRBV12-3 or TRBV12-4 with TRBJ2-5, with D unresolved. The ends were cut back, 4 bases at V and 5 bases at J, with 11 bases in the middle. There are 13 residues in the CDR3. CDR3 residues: CASSSLVIETQYF. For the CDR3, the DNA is TGTGCCAGCAGTTCCTTAGTTATCGAGACCCAGTACTTC.

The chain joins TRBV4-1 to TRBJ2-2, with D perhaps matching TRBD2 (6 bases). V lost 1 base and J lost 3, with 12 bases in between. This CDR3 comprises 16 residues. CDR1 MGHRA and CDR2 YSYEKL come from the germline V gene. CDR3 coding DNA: TGCGCCAGCAGCCAAGGCTCCGGGACTTACACCGGGGAGCTGTTTTTT. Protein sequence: CASSQGSGTYTGELFF.

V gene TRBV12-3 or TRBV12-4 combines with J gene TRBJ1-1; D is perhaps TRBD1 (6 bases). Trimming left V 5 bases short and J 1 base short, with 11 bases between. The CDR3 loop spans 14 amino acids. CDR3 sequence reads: CASSKTGANTEAFF. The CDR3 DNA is TGTGCCAGCAGTAAGACAGGTGCGAACACTGAAGCTTTCTTT.

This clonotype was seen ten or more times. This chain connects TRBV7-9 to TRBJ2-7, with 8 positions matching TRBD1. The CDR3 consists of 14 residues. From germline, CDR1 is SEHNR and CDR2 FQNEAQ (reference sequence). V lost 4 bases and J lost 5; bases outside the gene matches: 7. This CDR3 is CASSSLTGGNEQYF. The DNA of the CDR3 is TGTGCCAGCAGCTCGTTAACAGGGGGTAACGAGCAGTACTTC.

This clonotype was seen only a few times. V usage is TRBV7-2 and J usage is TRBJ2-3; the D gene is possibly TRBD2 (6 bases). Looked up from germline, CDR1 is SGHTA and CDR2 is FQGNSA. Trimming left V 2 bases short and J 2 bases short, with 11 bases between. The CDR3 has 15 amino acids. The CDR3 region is CASSLKLAHTDTQYF. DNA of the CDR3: TGTGCCAGCAGCTTAAAACTAGCCCACACAGATACGCAGTATTTT. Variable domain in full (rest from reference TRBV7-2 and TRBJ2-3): GAGVSQSPSNKVTEKGKDVELRCDPISGHTALYWYRQSLGQGLEFLIYFQGNSAPDKSGLPSDRFSAERTGGSVSTLTIQRTQQEDSAVYLCASSLKLAHTDTQYFGPGTRLTVL.

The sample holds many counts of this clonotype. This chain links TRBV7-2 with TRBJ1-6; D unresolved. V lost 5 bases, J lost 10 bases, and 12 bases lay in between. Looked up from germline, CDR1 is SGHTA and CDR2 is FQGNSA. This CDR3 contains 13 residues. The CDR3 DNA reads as TGTGCCAGCAGCCTCTCACGGGAGTCACCCCTCCACTTT. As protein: CASSLSRESPLHF.

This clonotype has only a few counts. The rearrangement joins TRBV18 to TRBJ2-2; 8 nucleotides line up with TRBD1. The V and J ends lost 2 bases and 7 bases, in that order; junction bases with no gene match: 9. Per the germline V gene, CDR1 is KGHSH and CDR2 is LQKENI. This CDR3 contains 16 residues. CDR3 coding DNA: TGTGCCAGCTCACCAAGGCAGGGGGCGCGGAACGGGGAGCTGTTTTTT. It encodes CASSPRQGARNGELFF.

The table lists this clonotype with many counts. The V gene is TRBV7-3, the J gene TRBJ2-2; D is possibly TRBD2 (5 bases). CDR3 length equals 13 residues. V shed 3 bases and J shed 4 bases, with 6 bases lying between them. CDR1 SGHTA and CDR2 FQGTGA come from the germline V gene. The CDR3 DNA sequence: TGTGCCAGCAGCTTCGGAGGCACCGGGGAGCTGTTTTTT. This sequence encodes CASSFGGTGELFF. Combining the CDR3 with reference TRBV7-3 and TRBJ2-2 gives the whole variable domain GAGVSQTPSNKVTEKGKYVELRCDPISGHTALYWYRQSLGQGPEFLIYFQGTGAADDSGLPNDRFFAVRPEGSVSTLKIQRTERGDSAVYLCASSFGGTGELFFGEGSRLTVL.